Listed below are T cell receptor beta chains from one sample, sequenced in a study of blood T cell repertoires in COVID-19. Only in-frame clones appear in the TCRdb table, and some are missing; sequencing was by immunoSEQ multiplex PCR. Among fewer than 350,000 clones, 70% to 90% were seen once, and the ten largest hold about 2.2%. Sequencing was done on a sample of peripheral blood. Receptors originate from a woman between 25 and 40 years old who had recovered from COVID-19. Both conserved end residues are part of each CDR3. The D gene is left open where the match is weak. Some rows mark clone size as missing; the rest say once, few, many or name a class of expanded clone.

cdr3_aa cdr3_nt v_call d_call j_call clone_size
CASGSTSTGYGNTIYF TGTGCTAGTGGTTCGACCTCTACAGGGTACGGAAACACCATATATTTT TRBV12-5 NA TRBJ1-3 NA
CASSLNPRNTEAFF TGCGCCAGCAGCTTGAATCCCAGGAACACTGAAGCTTTCTTT TRBV5-1 NA TRBJ1-1 NA
CASSNLRQGADEQYF TGTGCCAGTAGTAATCTCCGACAGGGGGCCGACGAGCAGTACTTC TRBV19 TRBD1 TRBJ2-7 NA
CASSSGQQNTNYGYTF TGTGCCAGCAGCTCCGGACAGCAAAACACTAACTATGGCTACACCTTC TRBV5-4 NA TRBJ1-2 NA
CASSQGTEETQYF TGTGCCAGCAGTCAGGGGACAGAAGAGACCCAGTACTTC TRBV6-5 TRBD1 TRBJ2-5 NA
CASSLGVAAQHF TGTGCCAGCAGTTTAGGAGTAGCTGCCCAGCATTTT TRBV12-3/TRBV12-4 NA TRBJ1-5 NA
CASSPPEPYNEKLFF TGTGCCAGCTCACCACCCGAGCCCTATAATGAAAAACTGTTTTTT TRBV18 NA TRBJ1-4 NA
CASSQDLPGGEFYNEQFF TGTGCCAGCAGCCAAGATCTACCGGGAGGTGAATTCTACAATGAGCAGTTCTTC TRBV4-2 TRBD2 TRBJ2-1 NA
CASSSHRGNQPQHF TGTGCCAGCAGCTCGCACAGGGGGAATCAGCCCCAGCATTTT TRBV7-9 TRBD1 TRBJ1-5 NA
CASSLFAGPTRELFF TGTGCCAGCAGCCTATTCGCGGGACCCACCCGGGAGCTGTTTTTT TRBV7-2 NA TRBJ2-2 NA
CASSIKTGGFTDTQYF TGTGCCAGTAGTATCAAGACAGGGGGGTTCACAGATACGCAGTATTTT TRBV19 TRBD1 TRBJ2-3 few
CASSPTGTGDTEAFF TGTGCCAGCTCACCCACAGGGACAGGGGACACTGAAGCTTTCTTT TRBV18 TRBD1 TRBJ1-1 NA
CASSFGQTDTQYF TGTGCCAGCAGCTTCGGACAGACAGATACGCAGTATTTT TRBV5-8 NA TRBJ2-3 NA
CASSFRQGQSNTQYF TGTGCCAGCAGTTTCCGACAGGGTCAATCTAATACGCAGTATTTT TRBV6-2/TRBV6-3 TRBD1 TRBJ2-3 NA
CASNSESSYNEQFF TGTGCCAGCAATAGCGAGAGCTCCTACAATGAGCAGTTCTTC TRBV2 NA TRBJ2-1 NA
CASSSGTGSSQETQYF TGTGCCAGCAGCTCCGGGACAGGGTCATCCCAAGAGACCCAGTACTTC TRBV7-9 TRBD1 TRBJ2-5 NA
CASIPGQGVASNQPQHF TGTGCCAGCATCCCGGGACAGGGGGTAGCTAGCAATCAGCCCCAGCATTTT TRBV28 TRBD1 TRBJ1-5 once
CASSPGGGLRSPLHF TGTGCCAGCAGTCCCGGGGGAGGTCTGCGATCACCCCTCCACTTT TRBV6-5 NA TRBJ1-6 once
CASSESVSIGGLGYTF TGCGCCAGCAGTGAGTCGGTATCTATCGGAGGCCTTGGCTACACCTTC TRBV10-1 NA TRBJ1-2 NA
CASSQQKGLNSPLHF TGTGCCAGCAGCCAGCAGAAGGGGCTGAATTCACCCCTCCACTTT TRBV3-1/TRBV3-2 NA TRBJ1-6 NA
CASSWGVAGHNQPQHF TGTGCCAGCAGTTGGGGGGTTGCAGGACACAATCAGCCCCAGCATTTT TRBV27 NA TRBJ1-5 NA
CASSRQGANTEAFF TGTGCCAGCAGTAGACAGGGAGCGAACACTGAAGCTTTCTTT TRBV6-2/TRBV6-3 TRBD1 TRBJ1-1 NA
CASSLAGPQETQYF TGTGCCAGCAGCTTAGCGGGGCCGCAAGAGACCCAGTACTTC TRBV7-2 NA TRBJ2-5 NA
CASTGQGRAEAFF TGTGCCAGCACGGGACAGGGGAGGGCTGAAGCTTTCTTT TRBV27 TRBD1 TRBJ1-1 NA
CASSPGRAGRKEDGYTF TGCGCCAGCAGCCCTGGGCGCGCAGGGCGGAAGGAAGATGGCTACACCTTC TRBV4-1 NA TRBJ1-2 NA
CASSRSFPDSHNEQFF TGTGCCAGCAGCCGAAGTTTTCCGGACAGCCACAATGAGCAGTTCTTC TRBV5-4 NA TRBJ2-1 NA
CASSPPRGATSEAFF TGTGCCAGCAGCCCTCCCAGGGGCGCGACCTCTGAAGCTTTCTTT TRBV7-2 NA TRBJ1-1 NA
CASSQQGGNTEAFF TGTGCCAGCAGCCAACAGGGGGGGAACACTGAAGCTTTCTTT TRBV7-2 TRBD1 TRBJ1-1 NA
CASSLGMNSEAFF TGCGCCAGCAGCTTGGGTATGAACAGTGAAGCTTTCTTT TRBV5-1 NA TRBJ1-1 NA
CASSSYSGPPDTQYF TGTGCCAGCAGTTCCTATAGCGGGCCCCCCGATACGCAGTATTTT TRBV28 TRBD2 TRBJ2-3 NA
CATSPSDRGSYNEQFF TGTGCCACCAGTCCCTCCGACAGGGGATCCTACAATGAGCAGTTCTTC TRBV24-1 TRBD1 TRBJ2-1 once
CASSIESPEFSPLHF TGTGCCAGTAGTATAGAAAGCCCCGAGTTTTCACCCCTCCACTTT TRBV19 NA TRBJ1-6 once
CSVESQGNTEAFF TGCAGCGTTGAATCACAGGGGAACACTGAAGCTTTCTTT TRBV29-1 NA TRBJ1-1 NA
CASSLDRVNEKLFF TGTGCCAGCAGCCTGGACAGGGTGAATGAAAAACTGTTTTTT TRBV2 TRBD1 TRBJ1-4 NA
CASSVNQDGGELFF TGTGCCAGCAGCGTAAATCAGGATGGCGGGGAGCTGTTTTTT TRBV9 NA TRBJ2-2 NA
CASSLPGIGYEQYF TGTGCCAGCAGTTTACCAGGGATTGGCTACGAGCAGTACTTC TRBV27 NA TRBJ2-7 NA
CASSQGGNGYTF TGTGCCAGCAGCCAAGGAGGGAATGGCTACACCTTC TRBV3-1/TRBV3-2 NA TRBJ1-2 NA